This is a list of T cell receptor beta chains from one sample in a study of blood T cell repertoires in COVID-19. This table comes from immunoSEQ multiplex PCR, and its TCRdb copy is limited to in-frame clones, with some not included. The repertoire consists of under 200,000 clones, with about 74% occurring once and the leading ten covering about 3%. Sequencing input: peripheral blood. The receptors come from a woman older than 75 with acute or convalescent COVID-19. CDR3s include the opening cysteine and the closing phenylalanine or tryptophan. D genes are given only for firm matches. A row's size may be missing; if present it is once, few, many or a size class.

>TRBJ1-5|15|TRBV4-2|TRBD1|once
CASSPNTGDGQPQHF
TGTGCCAGCAGCCCAAATACAGGGGACGGTCAGCCCCAGCATTTT
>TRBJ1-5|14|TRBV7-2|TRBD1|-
CASSTGQGNQPQHF
TGTGCCAGCAGCACCGGACAGGGCAATCAGCCCCAGCATTTT
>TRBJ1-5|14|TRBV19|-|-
CASSIREANQPQHF
TGTGCCAGTAGTATACGGGAGGCCAATCAGCCCCAGCATTTT
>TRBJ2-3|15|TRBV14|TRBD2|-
CASSQAGGYADTQYF
TGTGCCAGCAGCCAAGCGGGAGGGTACGCAGATACGCAGTATTTT
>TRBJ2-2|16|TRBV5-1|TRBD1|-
CASSLDGQGYTGELFF
TGCGCCAGCAGCTTGGATGGACAGGGATATACCGGGGAGCTGTTTTTT
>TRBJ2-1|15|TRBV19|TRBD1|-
CASSDRVGVYNEQFF
TGTGCCAGTAGTGACAGGGTAGGGGTATACAATGAGCAGTTCTTC
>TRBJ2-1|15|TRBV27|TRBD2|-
CASSSRSGSGSEQFF
TGTGCCAGCAGTTCGCGTAGCGGGAGTGGTAGTGAGCAGTTCTTC
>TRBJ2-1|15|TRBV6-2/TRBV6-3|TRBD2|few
CASSFSSGRADEQFF
TGTGCCAGCAGTTTTTCTAGCGGGAGGGCCGATGAGCAGTTCTTC
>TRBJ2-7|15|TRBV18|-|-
CASSPPGRAVYEQYF
TGTGCCAGCTCACCTCCAGGCAGAGCTGTTTACGAGCAGTACTTC
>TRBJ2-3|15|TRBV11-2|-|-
CASSLRREFRHTQYF
TGTGCCAGCAGCTTACGGCGGGAATTCCGTCATACGCAGTATTTT
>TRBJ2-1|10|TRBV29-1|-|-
CSGGENEQFF
TGCAGCGGGGGGGAGAATGAGCAGTTCTTC
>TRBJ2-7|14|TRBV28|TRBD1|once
CASRIPGQVYEQYF
TGTGCCAGCAGGATACCGGGACAGGTCTACGAGCAGTACTTC
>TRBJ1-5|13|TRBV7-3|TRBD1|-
CASSPQGGQPQHF
TGTGCCAGCAGCCCCCAGGGGGGTCAGCCCCAGCATTTT
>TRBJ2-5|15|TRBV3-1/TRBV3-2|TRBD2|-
CASSPPAGVQETQYF
TGTGCCAGCAGCCCTCCAGCGGGGGTCCAAGAGACCCAGTACTTC
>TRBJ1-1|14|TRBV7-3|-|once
CASSLGAGPTEAFF
TGTGCCAGCAGCTTAGGGGCAGGCCCCACTGAAGCTTTCTTT
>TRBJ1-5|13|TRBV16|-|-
CASRPTSIQPQHF
TGTGCCAGCAGACCTACGTCGATCCAGCCCCAGCATTTT
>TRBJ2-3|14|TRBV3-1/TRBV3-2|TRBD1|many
CASREQGSPDTQYF
TGTGCCAGCAGGGAACAGGGGAGTCCAGATACGCAGTATTTT
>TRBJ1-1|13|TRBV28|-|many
CASSLLGQTEAFF
TGTGCCAGCAGTTTACTGGGACAAACTGAAGCTTTCTTT
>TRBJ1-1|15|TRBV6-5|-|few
CASSYSSQVNTEAFF
TGTGCCAGCAGTTACTCGAGTCAGGTGAACACTGAAGCTTTCTTT
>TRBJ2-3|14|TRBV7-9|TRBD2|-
CASRLAASTDTQYF
TGTGCCAGCAGGCTAGCGGCTAGCACAGATACGCAGTATTTT
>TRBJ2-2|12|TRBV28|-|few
CASHRVTGELFF
TGTGCCAGCCACAGGGTCACCGGGGAGCTGTTTTTT
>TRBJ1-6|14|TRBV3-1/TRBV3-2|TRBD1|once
CASSARDSDSPLHF
TGTGCCAGCAGCGCCCGGGACAGCGATTCACCCCTCCACTTT